This T cell receptor (beta chain) emerged from a study of diagnostic markers for celiac disease. Judged by frequency, this clonotype is medium-sized. TCRdb reprocessed the reads and keeps a single row for each CDR3 protein, giving no DNA. The table for this sample gives about 440 distinct CDR3 sequences. The sequence was obtained from a human donor. Sequencing was carried out using either unsorted cells or a sorted T cell fraction (not recorded which).

The CDR3 sequence: CASSASGTGLPPLHF. The chain employs TRBV27 and TRBJ1-6; TCRdb selects TRBD1, and the lack of DNA leaves this call unchecked. The V gene's germline CDR1 is MNHEY and CDR2 SMNVEV (reference sequence). This CDR3 has 15 residues.